This is a list of T cell receptor beta chains from one sample in a study of cytomegalovirus exposure and HLA in healthy donors. Sequenced by immunoSEQ multiplex PCR; TCRdb stores in-frame clones only, minus some. The sample yields about 170,000 clones, 75% to 90% seen once. Sequencing was performed on PBMCs. These receptor sequences come from a male donor in good health and CMV-seronegative. CDR3s include the opening cysteine and the closing phenylalanine or tryptophan. Each record gives: clone size, J gene, V gene, D gene, CDR3 protein, CDR3 DNA. D genes are given only for firm matches. The size of a clone is reported for some rows only, either as once, few or many, or as a class for expanded clones.

clone_size: -
j_call: TRBJ2-5
v_call: TRBV9
d_call: TRBD1
cdr3_aa: CASSVEGAGGQETQYF
cdr3_nt: TGTGCCAGCAGCGTAGAGGGGGCAGGGGGTCAAGAGACCCAGTACTTC

clone_size: once
j_call: TRBJ1-6
v_call: TRBV5-1
d_call: -
cdr3_aa: CASSLGGGRSYNSPLHF
cdr3_nt: TGCGCCAGCAGCTTGGGAGGGGGAAGATCCTATAATTCACCCCTCCACTTT

clone_size: -
j_call: TRBJ1-1
v_call: TRBV5-1
d_call: -
cdr3_aa: CASSPEEGSNTEAFF
cdr3_nt: TGCGCCAGCAGCCCGGAGGAGGGGTCGAACACTGAAGCTTTCTTT

clone_size: -
j_call: TRBJ2-5
v_call: TRBV2
d_call: -
cdr3_aa: CASSGGLLGETQYF
cdr3_nt: TGTGCCAGCAGTGGGGGCCTACTGGGGGAGACCCAGTACTTC

clone_size: -
j_call: TRBJ2-7
v_call: TRBV5-1
d_call: TRBD1
cdr3_aa: CASSPRTGGYEQYF
cdr3_nt: TGCGCCAGCAGCCCACGGACAGGGGGCTACGAGCAGTACTTC

clone_size: -
j_call: TRBJ2-6
v_call: TRBV23-1
d_call: TRBD1
cdr3_aa: CASSPSPGTGLCSGANVLTF
cdr3_nt: TGCGCCAGCAGTCCGTCCCCAGGGACAGGCTTATGCTCTGGGGCCAACGTCCTGACTTTC

clone_size: -
j_call: TRBJ1-6
v_call: TRBV19
d_call: TRBD1
cdr3_aa: CASSIWQGESPLHF
cdr3_nt: TGTGCCAGTAGTATTTGGCAGGGGGAGTCACCCCTCCACTTT

clone_size: once
j_call: TRBJ2-1
v_call: TRBV10-3
d_call: -
cdr3_aa: CAMAGEGNEQFF
cdr3_nt: TGTGCCATGGCAGGTGAAGGTAATGAGCAGTTCTTC

clone_size: -
j_call: TRBJ1-5
v_call: TRBV6-6
d_call: -
cdr3_aa: CASSPDGRGNQPQHF
cdr3_nt: TGTGCCAGCAGCCCGGACGGGAGGGGCAATCAGCCCCAGCATTTT

clone_size: once
j_call: TRBJ2-3
v_call: TRBV9
d_call: -
cdr3_aa: CASSGTGTDTQYF
cdr3_nt: TGTGCCAGCAGCGGGACAGGCACAGATACGCAGTATTTT

clone_size: -
j_call: TRBJ2-1
v_call: TRBV5-1
d_call: TRBD2
cdr3_aa: CASSRAGYNEQFF
cdr3_nt: TGCGCCAGCAGCCGAGCGGGGTACAATGAGCAGTTCTTC

clone_size: -
j_call: TRBJ1-1
v_call: TRBV28
d_call: TRBD1
cdr3_aa: CASSHRGRVNTEAFF
cdr3_nt: TGTGCCAGCAGCCACAGGGGGCGGGTGAACACTGAAGCTTTCTTT

clone_size: few
j_call: TRBJ2-5
v_call: TRBV4-1
d_call: -
cdr3_aa: CASSQGGGGETQYF
cdr3_nt: TGCGCCAGCAGCCAAGGTGGGGGAGGAGAGACCCAGTACTTC

clone_size: -
j_call: TRBJ1-5
v_call: TRBV7-9
d_call: -
cdr3_aa: CASSSVNQPQHF
cdr3_nt: TGTGCCAGCAGCTCAGTCAATCAGCCCCAGCATTTT

clone_size: -
j_call: TRBJ1-4
v_call: TRBV10-2
d_call: -
cdr3_aa: CASSDTGGSEKLFF
cdr3_nt: TGCGCCAGCAGTGATACAGGAGGGAGTGAAAAACTGTTTTTT

clone_size: -
j_call: TRBJ2-5
v_call: TRBV29-1
d_call: -
cdr3_aa: CSARRRVSETQYF
cdr3_nt: TGCAGCGCCCGAAGGCGGGTGAGCGAGACCCAGTACTTC

clone_size: -
j_call: TRBJ1-4
v_call: TRBV27
d_call: -
cdr3_aa: CASSFRGNEKLFF
cdr3_nt: TGTGCCAGCAGTTTCAGGGGTAATGAAAAACTGTTTTTT

clone_size: -
j_call: TRBJ1-4
v_call: TRBV2
d_call: TRBD1
cdr3_aa: CASSGNREQGIPWANEKLFF
cdr3_nt: TGTGCCAGCAGTGGAAATCGGGAACAGGGGATCCCCTGGGCTAATGAAAAACTGTTTTTT

clone_size: -
j_call: TRBJ1-2
v_call: TRBV7-2
d_call: -
cdr3_aa: CASSLARQGYGYTF
cdr3_nt: TGTGCCAGCAGCTTAGCAAGGCAGGGCTATGGCTACACCTTC

clone_size: -
j_call: TRBJ1-2
v_call: TRBV4-1
d_call: TRBD1
cdr3_aa: CASSQTRQGSGYGYTF
cdr3_nt: TGCGCCAGCAGCCAAACCAGACAGGGGTCGGGCTATGGCTACACCTTC

clone_size: few
j_call: TRBJ1-2
v_call: TRBV6-5
d_call: -
cdr3_aa: CASRYLYGYTF
cdr3_nt: TGTGCCAGCAGGTACCTCTATGGCTACACCTTC

clone_size: few
j_call: TRBJ2-1
v_call: TRBV5-4
d_call: -
cdr3_aa: CASSFDPSRTGDEFF
cdr3_nt: TGTGCCAGCAGCTTCGACCCCTCGCGAACGGGGGATGAGTTCTTC

clone_size: -
j_call: TRBJ1-1
v_call: TRBV7-8
d_call: TRBD1
cdr3_aa: CASSFGQGATEAFF
cdr3_nt: TGTGCCAGCAGCTTCGGACAGGGGGCCACTGAAGCTTTCTTT

clone_size: -
j_call: TRBJ2-2
v_call: TRBV11-2
d_call: TRBD1
cdr3_aa: CASSWDRELTGELFF
cdr3_nt: TGTGCCAGCAGCTGGGACAGGGAACTTACCGGGGAGCTGTTTTTT

clone_size: -
j_call: TRBJ2-3
v_call: TRBV7-8
d_call: -
cdr3_aa: CASSLIDRTTDTQYF
cdr3_nt: TGTGCCAGCAGCCTAATCGACAGGACCACAGATACGCAGTATTTT

clone_size: few
j_call: TRBJ2-2
v_call: TRBV18
d_call: TRBD2
cdr3_aa: CASSPAGLAGASVTGELFF
cdr3_nt: TGTGCCAGCTCACCAGCGGGGCTAGCGGGGGCCTCGGTCACCGGGGAGCTGTTTTTT

clone_size: -
j_call: TRBJ2-1
v_call: TRBV4-3
d_call: -
cdr3_aa: CASSQDRRGDYNEQFF
cdr3_nt: TGCGCCAGCAGCCAAGATAGGCGGGGAGACTACAATGAGCAGTTCTTC

clone_size: -
j_call: TRBJ2-5
v_call: TRBV5-1
d_call: -
cdr3_aa: CASSLVNSPTGETQYF
cdr3_nt: TGCGCCAGCAGCTTGGTTAACAGCCCGACCGGTGAGACCCAGTACTTC

clone_size: -
j_call: TRBJ1-5
v_call: TRBV18
d_call: -
cdr3_aa: CASSPSNQPQHF
cdr3_nt: TGTGCCAGCTCCCCGAGCAATCAGCCCCAGCATTTT

clone_size: -
j_call: TRBJ1-2
v_call: TRBV7-9
d_call: -
cdr3_aa: CASSAARIQNYGYTF
cdr3_nt: TGTGCCAGCAGCGCTGCGAGGATTCAAAACTATGGCTACACCTTC

clone_size: -
j_call: TRBJ1-6
v_call: TRBV7-2
d_call: -
cdr3_aa: CASSLGGTQSNSPLHF
cdr3_nt: TGTGCCAGCAGCTTGGGAGGCACTCAGTCGAATTCACCCCTCCACTTT

clone_size: -
j_call: TRBJ1-2
v_call: TRBV5-4
d_call: TRBD1
cdr3_aa: CASSLWDRGRGGYTF
cdr3_nt: TGTGCCAGCAGCTTGTGGGACAGGGGGCGCGGAGGCTACACCTTC

clone_size: -
j_call: TRBJ1-2
v_call: TRBV2
d_call: -
cdr3_aa: CASSAGNYGYTF
cdr3_nt: TGTGCCAGCAGTGCCGGGAACTATGGCTACACCTTC

clone_size: -
j_call: TRBJ1-2
v_call: TRBV10-1
d_call: -
cdr3_aa: CASKIRVNYGYTF
cdr3_nt: TGCGCCAGCAAGATCAGGGTTAACTATGGCTACACCTTC

clone_size: -
j_call: TRBJ1-2
v_call: TRBV5-1
d_call: -
cdr3_aa: CASSYQPGYLDSHRTDGYTF
cdr3_nt: TGCGCCAGCAGCTACCAACCGGGATACCTTGACTCCCACCGGACGGATGGCTACACCTTC